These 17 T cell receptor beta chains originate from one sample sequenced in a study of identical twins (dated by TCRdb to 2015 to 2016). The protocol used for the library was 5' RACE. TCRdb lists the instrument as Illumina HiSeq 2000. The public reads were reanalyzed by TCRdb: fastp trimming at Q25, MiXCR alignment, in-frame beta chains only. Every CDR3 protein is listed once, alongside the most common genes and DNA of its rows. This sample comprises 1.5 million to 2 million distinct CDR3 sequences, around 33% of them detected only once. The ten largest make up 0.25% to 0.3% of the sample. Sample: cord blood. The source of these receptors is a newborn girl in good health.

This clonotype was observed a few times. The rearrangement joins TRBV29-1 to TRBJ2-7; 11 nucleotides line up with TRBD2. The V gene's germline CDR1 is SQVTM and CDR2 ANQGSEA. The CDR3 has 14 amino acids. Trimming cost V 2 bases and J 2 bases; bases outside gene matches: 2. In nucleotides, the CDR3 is TGCAGCGTTGAAATGGGACTAGCGGCCTACGAGCAGTACTTC. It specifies CSVEMGLAAYEQYF.

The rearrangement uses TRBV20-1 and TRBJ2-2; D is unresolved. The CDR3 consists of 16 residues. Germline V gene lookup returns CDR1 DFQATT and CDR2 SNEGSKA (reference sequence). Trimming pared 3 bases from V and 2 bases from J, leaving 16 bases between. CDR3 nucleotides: TGCAGTGCTAGTGATGACTTGATAATCAACACCGGGGAGCTGTTTTTT. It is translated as CSASDDLIINTGELFF.

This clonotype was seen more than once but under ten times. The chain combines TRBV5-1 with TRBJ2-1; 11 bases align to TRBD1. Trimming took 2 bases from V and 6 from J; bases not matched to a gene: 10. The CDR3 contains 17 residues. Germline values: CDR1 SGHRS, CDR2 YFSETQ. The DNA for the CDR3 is TGCGCCAGCAGCTTTGTCAGAACCGGGACAGGGGGCAATGAGCAGTTCTTC. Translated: CASSFVRTGTGGNEQFF.

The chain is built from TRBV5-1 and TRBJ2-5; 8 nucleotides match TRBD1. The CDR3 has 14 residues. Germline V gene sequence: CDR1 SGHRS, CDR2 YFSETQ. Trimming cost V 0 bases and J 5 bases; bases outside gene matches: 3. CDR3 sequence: CASSLGTGFETQYF. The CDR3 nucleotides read TGCGCCAGCAGCTTGGGGACAGGGTTTGAGACCCAGTACTTC. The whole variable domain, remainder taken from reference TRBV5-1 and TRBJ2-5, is KAGVTQTPRYLIKTRGQQVTLSCSPISGHRSVSWYQQTPGQGLQFLFEYFSETQRNKGNFPGRFSGRQFSNSRSEMNVSTLELGDSALYLCASSLGTGFETQYFGPGTRLLVL.

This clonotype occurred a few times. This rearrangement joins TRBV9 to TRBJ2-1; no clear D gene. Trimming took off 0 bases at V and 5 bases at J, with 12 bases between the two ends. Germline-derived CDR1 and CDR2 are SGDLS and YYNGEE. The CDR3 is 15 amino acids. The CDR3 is CASSVGPALNNEQFF. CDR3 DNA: TGTGCCAGCAGCGTAGGACCAGCGTTAAACAATGAGCAGTTCTTC.

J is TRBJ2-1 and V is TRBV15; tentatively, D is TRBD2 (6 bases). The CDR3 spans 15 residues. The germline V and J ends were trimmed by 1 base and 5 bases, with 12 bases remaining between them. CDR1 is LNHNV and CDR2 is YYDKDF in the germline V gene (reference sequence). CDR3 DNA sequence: TGTGCCACCAGCAGAGCCCTAGCGCCAAACAATGAGCAGTTCTTC. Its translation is CATSRALAPNNEQFF.

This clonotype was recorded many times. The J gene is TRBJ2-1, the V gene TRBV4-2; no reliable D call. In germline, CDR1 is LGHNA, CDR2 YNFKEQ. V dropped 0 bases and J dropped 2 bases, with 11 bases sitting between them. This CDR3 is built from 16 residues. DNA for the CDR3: TGTGCCAGCAGCCAAGACCCTCGAAGTGCCTACAATGAGCAGTTCTTC. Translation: CASSQDPRSAYNEQFF.

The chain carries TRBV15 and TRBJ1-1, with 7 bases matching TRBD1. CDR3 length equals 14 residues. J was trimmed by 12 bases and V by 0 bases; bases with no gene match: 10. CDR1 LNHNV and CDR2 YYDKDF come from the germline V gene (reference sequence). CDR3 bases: TGTGCCACCAGCAGAGACGCGACAGGGTTTAAGACTTTCTTT. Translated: CATSRDATGFKTFF.

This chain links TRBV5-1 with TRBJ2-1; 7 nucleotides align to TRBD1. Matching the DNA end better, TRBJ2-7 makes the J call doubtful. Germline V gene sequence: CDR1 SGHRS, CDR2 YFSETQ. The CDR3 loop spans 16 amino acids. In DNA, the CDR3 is TGCGCCAGCAGCGGGGGACAGTCCAGCTCCTACAATGAGCAGTACTTC. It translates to CASSGGQSSSYNEQYF.

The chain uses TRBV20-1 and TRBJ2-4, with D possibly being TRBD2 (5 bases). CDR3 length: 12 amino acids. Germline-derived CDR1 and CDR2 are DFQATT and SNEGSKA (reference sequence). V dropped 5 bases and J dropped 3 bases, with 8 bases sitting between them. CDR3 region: CSASRGKNIQYF. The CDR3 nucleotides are TGCAGTGCTTCCCGGGGCAAAAACATTCAGTACTTC.

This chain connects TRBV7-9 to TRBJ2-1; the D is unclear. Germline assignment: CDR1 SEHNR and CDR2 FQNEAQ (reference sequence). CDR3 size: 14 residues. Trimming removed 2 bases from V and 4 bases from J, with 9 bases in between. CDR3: CASSLTEVYNEQFF. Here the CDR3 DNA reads TGTGCCAGCAGCTTAACAGAGGTTTACAATGAGCAGTTCTTC. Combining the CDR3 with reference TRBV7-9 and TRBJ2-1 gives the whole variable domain DTGVSQNPRHKITKRGQNVTFRCDPISEHNRLYWYRQTLGQGPEFLTYFQNEAQLEKSRLLSDRFSAERPKGSFSTLEIQRTEQGDSAMYLCASSLTEVYNEQFFGPGTRLTVL.

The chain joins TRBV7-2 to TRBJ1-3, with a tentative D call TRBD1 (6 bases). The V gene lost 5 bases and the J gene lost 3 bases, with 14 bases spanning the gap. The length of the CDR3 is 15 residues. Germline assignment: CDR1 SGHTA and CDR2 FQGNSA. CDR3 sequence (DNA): TGTGCCAGCAGCCCTCTTGGGGGCTATGGAAACACCATATATTTT. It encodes CASSPLGGYGNTIYF.

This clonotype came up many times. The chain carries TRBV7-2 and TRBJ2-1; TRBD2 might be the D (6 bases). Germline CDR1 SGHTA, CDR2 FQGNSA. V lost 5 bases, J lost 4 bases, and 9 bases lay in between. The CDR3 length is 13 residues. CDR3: CASSILAYNEQFF. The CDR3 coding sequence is TGTGCCAGCAGCATACTAGCTTACAATGAGCAGTTCTTC.

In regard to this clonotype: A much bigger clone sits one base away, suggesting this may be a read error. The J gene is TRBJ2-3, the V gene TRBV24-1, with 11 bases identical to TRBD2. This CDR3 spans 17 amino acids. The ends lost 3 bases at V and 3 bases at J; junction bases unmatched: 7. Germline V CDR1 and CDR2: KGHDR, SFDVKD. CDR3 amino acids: CATSDAQLAGETDTQYF. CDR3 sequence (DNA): TGTGCCACCAGTGATGCCCAACTAGCGGGAGAGACAGATACGCAGTATTTT.

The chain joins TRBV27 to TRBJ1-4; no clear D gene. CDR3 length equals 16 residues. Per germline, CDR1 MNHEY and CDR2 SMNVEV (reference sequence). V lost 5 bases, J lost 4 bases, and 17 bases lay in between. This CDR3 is CASSPSYAGVNEKLFF. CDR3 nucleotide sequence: TGTGCCAGCAGTCCGAGTTACGCAGGCGTTAATGAAAAACTGTTTTTT.

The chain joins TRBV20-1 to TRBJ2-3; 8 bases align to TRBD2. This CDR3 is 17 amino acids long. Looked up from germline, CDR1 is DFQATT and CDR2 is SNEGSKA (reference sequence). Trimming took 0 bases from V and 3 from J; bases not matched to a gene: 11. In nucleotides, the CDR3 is TGCAGTGCTAGAGAGACGGGGGGGCCTCTACTAACAGATACGCAGTATTTT. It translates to CSARETGGPLLTDTQYF.

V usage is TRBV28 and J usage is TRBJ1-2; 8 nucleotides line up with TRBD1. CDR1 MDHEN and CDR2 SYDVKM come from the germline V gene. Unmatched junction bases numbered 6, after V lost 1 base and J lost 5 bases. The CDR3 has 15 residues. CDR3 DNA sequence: TGTGCCAGCAGTTTATTGGACAGGGAGGGTTATGGCTACACCTTC. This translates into CASSLLDREGYGYTF.